A selection of T cell receptor beta chains follows, all from one sample in a study of beta chain features in type 1 diabetes. The assay was immunoSEQ multiplex PCR, and TCRdb's table has in-frame clones only and misses some. The sample lists about 160,000 clones, around 63% occurring once. The sequenced sample was naive CD4+ T cells from blood. These receptors all come from a man aged 25-40 years with type 1 diabetes. The CDR3 runs from the conserved cysteine through the conserved F or W. Fields, in order: D gene, J gene, clone size, V gene, CDR3 protein, CDR3 DNA. A D gene is named only where the DNA matches it firmly. Expanded clones get a size class; other rows say once, few or many, or leave the size out.

d_gene: .
j_gene: TRBJ1-5
abundance: .
v_gene: TRBV18
CDR3aa: CASSPLNQGFNQPQHF
CDR3nt: TGTGCCAGCTCACCGTTAAATCAGGGATTCAATCAGCCCCAGCATTTT

d_gene: .
j_gene: TRBJ2-3
abundance: .
v_gene: TRBV30
CDR3aa: CAGPRRGSTDTQYF
CDR3nt: TGTGCAGGACCCCGGCGGGGCAGCACAGATACGCAGTATTTT

d_gene: .
j_gene: TRBJ2-7
abundance: few
v_gene: TRBV4-2
CDR3aa: CASSQRTVNSYEQYF
CDR3nt: TGTGCCAGCAGCCAAAGGACAGTAAACTCCTACGAGCAGTACTTC

d_gene: .
j_gene: TRBJ1-6
abundance: .
v_gene: TRBV27
CDR3aa: CASSFLGDRNSPLHF
CDR3nt: TGTGCCAGCAGTTTCCTGGGAGACCGAAATTCACCCCTCCACTTT

d_gene: .
j_gene: TRBJ1-6
abundance: .
v_gene: TRBV7-2
CDR3aa: CASSLDAGVGSPLHF
CDR3nt: TGTGCCAGCAGCTTAGATGCAGGGGTCGGTTCACCCCTCCACTTT

d_gene: .
j_gene: TRBJ2-7
abundance: .
v_gene: TRBV20-1
CDR3aa: CSARAPYEQYF
CDR3nt: TGCAGTGCTAGAGCCCCCTACGAGCAGTACTTC

d_gene: .
j_gene: TRBJ2-3
abundance: .
v_gene: TRBV19
CDR3aa: CASSIGSSTDTQYF
CDR3nt: TGTGCCAGTAGTATCGGCAGCAGCACAGATACGCAGTATTTT

d_gene: TRBD2
j_gene: TRBJ2-3
abundance: .
v_gene: TRBV2
CDR3aa: CASSPNGGGLQYF
CDR3nt: TGTGCCAGCAGCCCGAATGGCGGGGGGTTGCAGTATTTT

d_gene: TRBD1
j_gene: TRBJ2-3
abundance: .
v_gene: TRBV6-5
CDR3aa: CASNLGQGNTDTQYF
CDR3nt: TGTGCCAGCAACCTGGGACAGGGGAACACAGATACGCAGTATTTT

d_gene: .
j_gene: TRBJ1-2
abundance: once
v_gene: TRBV28
CDR3aa: CASSPPVGAALYGYTF
CDR3nt: TGTGCCAGCAGTCCCCCCGTTGGGGCCGCACTCTATGGCTACACCTTC

d_gene: .
j_gene: TRBJ1-1
abundance: .
v_gene: TRBV20-1
CDR3aa: CSASTLPDSF
CDR3nt: TGCAGTGCTAGCACCCTCCCCGACAGTTTT

d_gene: .
j_gene: TRBJ2-7
abundance: .
v_gene: TRBV9
CDR3aa: CASSVGPLSSYEQYF
CDR3nt: TGTGCCAGCAGCGTAGGCCCCTTAAGCTCCTACGAGCAGTACTTC

d_gene: TRBD1
j_gene: TRBJ1-2
abundance: few
v_gene: TRBV25-1
CDR3aa: CASSEWSGGGYTF
CDR3nt: TGTGCCAGCAGTGAATGGTCAGGGGGTGGCTACACCTTC

d_gene: .
j_gene: TRBJ1-6
abundance: .
v_gene: TRBV11-2
CDR3aa: CASSLEGAVTSPLHF
CDR3nt: TGTGCCAGCAGCTTAGAAGGGGCGGTCACTTCACCCCTCCACTTT

d_gene: .
j_gene: TRBJ2-3
abundance: .
v_gene: TRBV29-1
CDR3aa: CSSATGSITDTQYF
CDR3nt: TGCAGCTCGGCCACGGGAAGTATCACAGATACGCAGTATTTT

d_gene: .
j_gene: TRBJ2-7
abundance: .
v_gene: TRBV7-2
CDR3aa: CASSLANYEQYF
CDR3nt: TGTGCCAGCAGCTTAGCCAACTACGAGCAGTACTTC

d_gene: .
j_gene: TRBJ1-2
abundance: .
v_gene: TRBV18
CDR3aa: CASSPTAGNANYGYTF
CDR3nt: TGTGCCAGCTCACCGACAGCGGGAAATGCTAACTATGGCTACACCTTC

d_gene: TRBD2
j_gene: TRBJ2-3
abundance: .
v_gene: TRBV11-3
CDR3aa: CASSFGLAGEFTDTQYF
CDR3nt: TGTGCCAGCAGCTTCGGGCTAGCGGGGGAATTCACAGATACGCAGTATTTT

d_gene: .
j_gene: TRBJ1-5
abundance: .
v_gene: TRBV15
CDR3aa: CATSRDHQYSNQPQHF
CDR3nt: TGTGCCACCAGCAGAGATCATCAGTATAGCAATCAGCCCCAGCATTTT

d_gene: .
j_gene: TRBJ2-7
abundance: .
v_gene: TRBV10-3
CDR3aa: CAISEISREQYF
CDR3nt: TGTGCCATCAGTGAAATTTCCCGCGAGCAGTACTTC

d_gene: .
j_gene: TRBJ2-7
abundance: .
v_gene: TRBV10-3
CDR3aa: CAISSPSWGQSYEQYF
CDR3nt: TGTGCCATCAGTAGCCCATCGTGGGGGCAATCCTACGAGCAGTACTTC

d_gene: .
j_gene: TRBJ2-5
abundance: .
v_gene: TRBV7-9
CDR3aa: CASSSQGGQETQYF
CDR3nt: TGTGCCAGCAGCTCTCAGGGGGGCCAAGAGACCCAGTACTTC

d_gene: TRBD1
j_gene: TRBJ1-1
abundance: once
v_gene: TRBV30
CDR3aa: CAWGQVNTEAFF
CDR3nt: TGTGCCTGGGGACAGGTGAACACTGAAGCTTTCTTT

d_gene: .
j_gene: TRBJ1-1
abundance: .
v_gene: TRBV9
CDR3aa: CASSFSQTANTEAFF
CDR3nt: TGTGCCAGCAGCTTCTCACAGACGGCGAACACTGAAGCTTTCTTT

d_gene: .
j_gene: TRBJ1-1
abundance: .
v_gene: TRBV30
CDR3aa: CAWSVQGDTEAFF
CDR3nt: TGTGCCTGGAGTGTCCAAGGGGACACTGAAGCTTTCTTT

d_gene: .
j_gene: TRBJ2-7
abundance: few
v_gene: TRBV30
CDR3aa: CAWNTGYEQYF
CDR3nt: TGTGCCTGGAACACAGGCTACGAGCAGTACTTC

d_gene: TRBD1
j_gene: TRBJ2-3
abundance: few
v_gene: TRBV29-1
CDR3aa: CSVDAWGQYTDTQYF
CDR3nt: TGCAGCGTTGATGCCTGGGGACAGTACACAGATACGCAGTATTTT

d_gene: TRBD1
j_gene: TRBJ2-5
abundance: .
v_gene: TRBV30
CDR3aa: CASIPTGGVFQYF
CDR3nt: TGTGCCTCAATACCCACAGGGGGAGTTTTCCAGTACTTC

d_gene: TRBD2
j_gene: TRBJ2-7
abundance: .
v_gene: TRBV30
CDR3aa: CAWSSSGGGEQYF
CDR3nt: TGTGCCTGGAGCTCTAGCGGGGGTGGAGAGCAGTACTTC

d_gene: .
j_gene: TRBJ2-7
abundance: few
v_gene: TRBV29-1
CDR3aa: CSASDRNEQYF
CDR3nt: TGCAGCGCCTCGGACAGAAACGAGCAGTACTTC

d_gene: TRBD2
j_gene: TRBJ2-1
abundance: .
v_gene: TRBV7-2
CDR3aa: CASSLRRGDYNEQFF
CDR3nt: TGTGCCAGCAGCTTGCGGCGGGGGGATTACAATGAGCAGTTCTTC

d_gene: .
j_gene: TRBJ2-5
abundance: .
v_gene: TRBV18
CDR3aa: CASSLGQKQETQYF
CDR3nt: TGTGCCAGCTCACTCGGACAAAAACAAGAGACCCAGTACTTC

d_gene: .
j_gene: TRBJ2-1
abundance: .
v_gene: TRBV15
CDR3aa: CATSRDVGVASEQFF
CDR3nt: TGTGCCACCAGCAGAGATGTTGGAGTAGCCTCCGAGCAGTTCTTC

d_gene: .
j_gene: TRBJ2-1
abundance: .
v_gene: TRBV29-1
CDR3aa: CSVERGRSGNEQFF
CDR3nt: TGCAGCGTTGAACGGGGTAGATCGGGCAATGAGCAGTTCTTC

d_gene: TRBD2
j_gene: TRBJ2-2
abundance: .
v_gene: TRBV25-1
CDR3aa: CASSSAGDTGELFF
CDR3nt: TGTGCCAGCAGTTCAGCGGGAGACACCGGGGAGCTGTTTTTT

d_gene: TRBD2
j_gene: TRBJ2-5
abundance: .
v_gene: TRBV7-2
CDR3aa: CASSLGSAGQETQYF
CDR3nt: TGTGCCAGCAGCTTAGGATCAGCGGGGCAAGAGACCCAGTACTTC

d_gene: .
j_gene: TRBJ2-3
abundance: .
v_gene: TRBV30
CDR3aa: CAWSFGGGTDTQYF
CDR3nt: TGTGCCTGGAGCTTTGGGGGTGGCACAGATACGCAGTATTTT

d_gene: .
j_gene: TRBJ2-2
abundance: .
v_gene: TRBV9
CDR3aa: CASSVDTGELFF
CDR3nt: TGTGCCAGCAGCGTAGATACCGGGGAGCTGTTTTTT

d_gene: TRBD1
j_gene: TRBJ1-6
abundance: .
v_gene: TRBV27
CDR3aa: CASSSRQGYNSPLHF
CDR3nt: TGTGCCAGCAGTTCCCGACAGGGTTATAATTCACCCCTCCACTTT

d_gene: TRBD1
j_gene: TRBJ2-5
abundance: .
v_gene: TRBV25-1
CDR3aa: CASSDLGQRETQYF
CDR3nt: TGTGCCAGCAGTGATTTGGGACAGCGGGAGACCCAGTACTTC

d_gene: .
j_gene: TRBJ2-7
abundance: .
v_gene: TRBV9
CDR3aa: CASSVQGLNDEQYF
CDR3nt: TGTGCCAGCAGCGTACAGGGGCTGAACGACGAGCAGTACTTC

d_gene: TRBD1
j_gene: TRBJ2-5
abundance: .
v_gene: TRBV9
CDR3aa: CASSVAGTGGQETQYF
CDR3nt: TGTGCCAGCAGCGTGGCCGGGACAGGGGGACAAGAGACCCAGTACTTC

d_gene: TRBD1
j_gene: TRBJ2-1
abundance: .
v_gene: TRBV7-8
CDR3aa: CASSQTGRNEQFF
CDR3nt: TGTGCCAGCAGCCAGACAGGGCGGAATGAGCAGTTCTTC

d_gene: TRBD1
j_gene: TRBJ2-5
abundance: .
v_gene: TRBV25-1
CDR3aa: CASTWDRQGGETQYF
CDR3nt: TGTGCCAGCACCTGGGACAGGCAAGGGGGAGAGACCCAGTACTTC

d_gene: .
j_gene: TRBJ2-7
abundance: .
v_gene: TRBV7-2
CDR3aa: CASSSGRNEQYF
CDR3nt: TGTGCCAGCAGCTCAGGACGGAACGAGCAGTACTTC

d_gene: TRBD2
j_gene: TRBJ2-5
abundance: .
v_gene: TRBV30
CDR3aa: CAWSVPNPGGRTQYF
CDR3nt: TGTGCCTGGAGTGTTCCCAATCCGGGGGGGAGGACCCAGTACTTC

d_gene: .
j_gene: TRBJ2-5
abundance: .
v_gene: TRBV28
CDR3aa: CASSLTGIQETQYF
CDR3nt: TGTGCCAGCAGTTTGACAGGCATCCAAGAGACCCAGTACTTC

d_gene: .
j_gene: TRBJ2-3
abundance: few
v_gene: TRBV25-1
CDR3aa: CASSDVGLTDTQYF
CDR3nt: TGTGCCAGCAGTGACGTCGGGCTCACAGATACGCAGTATTTT

d_gene: .
j_gene: TRBJ2-3
abundance: .
v_gene: TRBV2
CDR3aa: CASRVIQTDTQYF
CDR3nt: TGTGCCAGCAGGGTAATTCAGACAGATACGCAGTATTTT

d_gene: TRBD1
j_gene: TRBJ2-1
abundance: .
v_gene: TRBV5-8
CDR3aa: CASRLGQGPVNEQFF
CDR3nt: TGTGCCAGCAGATTGGGACAGGGACCCGTCAATGAGCAGTTCTTC

d_gene: TRBD2
j_gene: TRBJ2-3
abundance: .
v_gene: TRBV5-1
CDR3aa: CASSSGLAGVTDTQYF
CDR3nt: TGCGCCAGCAGCTCAGGACTAGCGGGGGTCACAGATACGCAGTATTTT

d_gene: .
j_gene: TRBJ2-5
abundance: .
v_gene: TRBV29-1
CDR3aa: CSSRTVQETQYF
CDR3nt: TGCAGCTCTCGGACGGTACAAGAGACCCAGTACTTC

d_gene: .
j_gene: TRBJ1-3
abundance: .
v_gene: TRBV25-1
CDR3aa: CASSKDSRSGNTIYF
CDR3nt: TGTGCCAGCAGTAAGGACAGTCGCTCTGGAAACACCATATATTTT

d_gene: .
j_gene: TRBJ2-3
abundance: .
v_gene: TRBV18
CDR3aa: CASSQSPPGDTQYF
CDR3nt: TGTGCCAGCTCACAGTCTCCCCCCGGGGATACGCAGTATTTT

d_gene: TRBD2
j_gene: TRBJ2-3
abundance: .
v_gene: TRBV29-1
CDR3aa: CSALADGTDTQYF
CDR3nt: TGCAGCGCCCTAGCGGACGGGACAGATACGCAGTATTTT